This is a list of T cell receptor beta chains from one sample in a study of radiotherapy plus CTLA-4 blockade in lung cancer. The data were produced by immunoSEQ multiplex PCR, yet TCRdb's version contains in-frame clones alone and is incomplete. This sample yields about 85,000 clones, of which around 88% are seen a single time; just over 2% belongs to the top ten. This specimen consisted of peripheral blood, obtained from a patient treated with radiotherapy plus ipilimumab. The receptors come from a human donor with non-small cell lung cancer who had a partial response to radiotherapy plus ipilimumab. The CDR3 runs from the conserved cysteine through the conserved F or W. The order of the fields is J gene, D gene, V gene, clone size, CDR3 DNA, CDR3 protein. The D gene is left open where the match is weak. Expanded clones are given a class, and other clones once, few, many or no size at all.

j_call: TRBJ1-5
d_call: .
v_call: TRBV28
clone_size: once
cdr3_nt: TGTGCCAGCAGTTTATTCAGGGCTGTTATCAGCAATCAGCCCCAGCATTTT
cdr3_aa: CASSLFRAVISNQPQHF

j_call: TRBJ1-2
d_call: .
v_call: TRBV5-1
clone_size: .
cdr3_nt: TGCGCCAGCAGCTTGGGGCAGGCCGGCTACACCTTC
cdr3_aa: CASSLGQAGYTF

j_call: TRBJ2-3
d_call: TRBD2
v_call: TRBV30
clone_size: .
cdr3_nt: TGTGCCTGGAGTGTCGGACTAGCTGGAGATACGCAGTATTTT
cdr3_aa: CAWSVGLAGDTQYF

j_call: TRBJ1-5
d_call: .
v_call: TRBV7-8
clone_size: once
cdr3_nt: TGTGCCAGCAGCCGACAGGTTAGGACGGCCCAGCATTTT
cdr3_aa: CASSRQVRTAQHF

j_call: TRBJ1-6
d_call: .
v_call: TRBV14
clone_size: .
cdr3_nt: TGTGCCAGCAGCCCCTCGGGGGGGGCGGATTCACCCCTCCACTTT
cdr3_aa: CASSPSGGADSPLHF

j_call: TRBJ2-1
d_call: TRBD2
v_call: TRBV7-3
clone_size: once
cdr3_nt: TGTGCCAGCGCGAGCGGGAGCTACAATGAGCAGTTCTTC
cdr3_aa: CASASGSYNEQFF

j_call: TRBJ1-1
d_call: .
v_call: TRBV21-1
clone_size: .
cdr3_nt: TGTGCCAGCAGCAAAGCCGGGACAGGGGCGGTGAATACTGAAGCTTTCTTT
cdr3_aa: CASSKAGTGAVNTEAFF

j_call: TRBJ1-2
d_call: .
v_call: TRBV27
clone_size: .
cdr3_nt: TGTGCCAGCAGTCTCACTGGGCAGCCCCTCTATGGCTACACCTTC
cdr3_aa: CASSLTGQPLYGYTF

j_call: TRBJ2-1
d_call: TRBD2
v_call: TRBV7-8
clone_size: once
cdr3_nt: TGTGCCAGCAGCTCCGGACTAGCGGGGCCGTACAATGAGCAGTTCTTC
cdr3_aa: CASSSGLAGPYNEQFF

j_call: TRBJ2-3
d_call: TRBD2
v_call: TRBV28
clone_size: .
cdr3_nt: TGTGCCAGCAGTTTATCTAGCGGGAGGCGGGGCAGGAGGACAGATACGCAGTATTTT
cdr3_aa: CASSLSSGRRGRRTDTQYF

j_call: TRBJ2-5
d_call: .
v_call: TRBV7-2
clone_size: few
cdr3_nt: TGTGCCAGCAGCATAAGGCAGGCCCAGTACTTC
cdr3_aa: CASSIRQAQYF

j_call: TRBJ1-2
d_call: .
v_call: TRBV6-5
clone_size: .
cdr3_nt: TGTGCCAGCGGGGCGTGGGACTATGGCTACACCTTC
cdr3_aa: CASGAWDYGYTF

j_call: TRBJ1-2
d_call: TRBD1
v_call: TRBV5-1
clone_size: .
cdr3_nt: TGCGCCACCAACCCCGGACAGGCAAACTATGGCTACACCTTC
cdr3_aa: CATNPGQANYGYTF

j_call: TRBJ2-7
d_call: TRBD2
v_call: TRBV6-5
clone_size: .
cdr3_nt: TGTGCCAGCAGTTCTAAGCGGGAGGGACCCTTCTACGAGCAGTACTTC
cdr3_aa: CASSSKREGPFYEQYF

j_call: TRBJ1-5
d_call: TRBD1
v_call: TRBV6-6
clone_size: few
cdr3_nt: TGTGCCAGCAGAACCCGACAGGGTGCACAGCCCCAGCATTTT
cdr3_aa: CASRTRQGAQPQHF

j_call: TRBJ1-4
d_call: .
v_call: TRBV5-1
clone_size: .
cdr3_nt: TGCGCCAGCAGCTTGGGCCTCCATGGAGGTAATGAAAAACTGTTTTTT
cdr3_aa: CASSLGLHGGNEKLFF

j_call: TRBJ2-1
d_call: TRBD2
v_call: TRBV7-9
clone_size: .
cdr3_nt: TGTGCCAGCAGCTTGAAAGCGGGAGCGGATGAGCAGTTCTTC
cdr3_aa: CASSLKAGADEQFF

j_call: TRBJ2-2
d_call: TRBD1
v_call: TRBV27
clone_size: .
cdr3_nt: TGTGCCAGCAGTCCCAGGACAGGGGGCACGGGGTCTAAAACCGGGGAGCTGTTTTTT
cdr3_aa: CASSPRTGGTGSKTGELFF

j_call: TRBJ2-4
d_call: .
v_call: TRBV4-2
clone_size: .
cdr3_nt: TGTGCCAGCAGCCAAGACCAACTAGCCAAAAACATTCAGTACTTC
cdr3_aa: CASSQDQLAKNIQYF

j_call: TRBJ2-1
d_call: .
v_call: TRBV15
clone_size: .
cdr3_nt: TGTGCCACCAGCACCCGACAGCTTCCTAATGAGCAGTTCTTC
cdr3_aa: CATSTRQLPNEQFF

j_call: TRBJ1-4
d_call: .
v_call: TRBV5-6
clone_size: once
cdr3_nt: TGTGCCAGCAGCTTGCGGCGGACAGCAACTAATGAAAAACTGTTTTTT
cdr3_aa: CASSLRRTATNEKLFF

j_call: TRBJ1-6
d_call: .
v_call: TRBV30
clone_size: .
cdr3_nt: TGTGCCTGGAGTGGAATCGGGGTAAATTCACCCCTCCACTTT
cdr3_aa: CAWSGIGVNSPLHF

j_call: TRBJ2-1
d_call: TRBD2
v_call: TRBV7-8
clone_size: once
cdr3_nt: TGTGCCAGCAGCTTGAGGACTAGCGTAGCCTACAATGAGCAGTTCTTC
cdr3_aa: CASSLRTSVAYNEQFF

j_call: TRBJ2-3
d_call: TRBD2
v_call: TRBV18
clone_size: .
cdr3_nt: TGTGCCAGCTCATTTAGCGGGAGGGATGATACGCAGTATTTT
cdr3_aa: CASSFSGRDDTQYF

j_call: TRBJ1-2
d_call: .
v_call: TRBV6-5
clone_size: .
cdr3_nt: TGTGCCAGCAGTCAGACAGGAAGCTATGGCTACACCTTC
cdr3_aa: CASSQTGSYGYTF